The text below deals with one T cell receptor (beta chain). Its antigen is not identified. This sample is drawn from a study of graft-versus-host responses after intestinal transplantation. Findings and limits, study-wide: Peak levels of circulating GvH clones tracked with early post-transplant HvG declines. Allograft graft-versus-host to host-versus-graft clonal ratios ran high in patients with graft-donor T cell macrochimerism.

Clones were read by immunoSEQ multiplex PCR, and TCRdb kept only the in-frame ones, dropping some. The data hold around 93,000 clones, with about nine tenths observed a single time. This sequence originates from a human donor who received an intestinal transplant. The sample was unstimulated CD8+ T cells sorted from spleen or lymph node cells, taken before intestinal transplant.

In DNA, the CDR3 is TGTGCCAGCAGTTTATTTGAGGGGAGGTATGGCTACACCTTC. Translating it yields CASSLFEGRYGYTF. The gene calls are TRBV5-6 and TRBJ1-2; possibly TRBD1 for D (5 bases). This CDR3 is 14 amino acids long. Germline V gives CDR1 SGHDT, CDR2 YYEEEE. Deletions cut 5 bases from V and 5 bases from J, with 16 bases between.